One and the same sample provided the 4 T cell receptor beta chains below, sequenced in a study of blood T cell repertoires in COVID-19. Generated by immunoSEQ multiplex PCR, the TCRdb table keeps only in-frame clones and is missing some. Of around 230,000 clones detected, 80% to 90% appear once; the ten largest clones hold around a tenth. Sequencing used peripheral blood. These receptors came from a man aged 45-60 years with COVID-19, enrolled during active disease.

The rearrangement links TRBV28 to TRBJ1-2, with D perhaps TRBD1 (5 bases). The germline V gene encodes CDR1 MDHEN and CDR2 SYDVKM. The CDR3 has 14 amino acids. Trimming removed 4 bases from V and 7 bases from J, with 16 bases in between. The CDR3 sequence is CASSSDDSFGGYTF. The CDR3 DNA is TGTGCCAGCAGTTCTGACGACAGCTTCGGTGGCTACACCTTC.

This clone was seen a few times. CDR3 residues: CSVRQAGWGGYTF. The CDR3 region has the DNA TGCAGCGTGAGACAGGCGGGTTGGGGCGGCTACACCTTC. The chain carries TRBV29-1 and TRBJ1-2, with a weak D call TRBD1 (6 bases). V was shortened by 6 bases and J by 8 bases, with 19 bases between the two germline ends. Per germline, CDR1 SQVTM and CDR2 ANQGSEA. The CDR3 has 13 residues.

This clone was counted many times. V is TRBV27 and J is TRBJ2-1; TRBD2 aligns across 7 bases. Looked up from germline, CDR1 is MNHEY and CDR2 is SMNVEV (reference sequence). The CDR3 has 13 amino acids. The J segment lost 9 bases and the V segment lost 2 bases, leaving 4 bases of the junction unmatched. Written as DNA, the CDR3 is TGTGCCAGCAGTTTAGGAGCTAGCGGTGAGCAGTTCTTC. Residues: CASSLGASGEQFF.

The chain joins TRBV28 to TRBJ2-7, with 12 positions matching TRBD2. J was trimmed by 3 bases and V by 4 bases; bases with no gene match: 4. The CDR3 sequence is 15 residues long. Germline CDR1 MDHEN, CDR2 SYDVKM. DNA of the CDR3: TGTGCCAGCAGTTCCCGGACTAGCGGGGTCTACGAGCAGTACTTC. This codes for CASSSRTSGVYEQYF.